Below are 30 T cell receptor beta chains sequenced from a single sample in a study of blood T cell repertoires in COVID-19. Sequenced by immunoSEQ multiplex PCR; TCRdb stores in-frame clones only, minus some. The sample holds about 160,000 clones, around nine tenths seen once. The sequencing sample was made of peripheral blood. The receptors were sampled from a middle-aged man with acute or convalescent COVID-19.

The chain employs TRBV5-4 and TRBJ1-2, with 7 nucleotides matching TRBD1. The CDR3 is made up of 12 amino acids. With V trimmed by 6 bases and J by 7 bases, 6 bases remained unmatched. Germline CDR1 is SGHNT and CDR2 is YYREEE (reference sequence). The CDR3 nucleotides read TGTGCCAGCATTAACGACAGGGCTGGCTACACCTTC. Its translation: CASINDRAGYTF. The full variable domain, rest sourced from reference TRBV5-4 and TRBJ1-2, is ETGVTQSPTHLIKTRGQQVTLRCSSQSGHNTVSWYQQALGQGPQFIFQYYREEENGRGNFPPRFSGLQFPNYSSELNVNALELDDSALYLCASINDRAGYTFGSGTRLTVV.

The chain couples TRBV6-6 to TRBJ1-2; 8 bases align to TRBD1. The trim removed 5 bases at V and 8 bases at J, leaving 16 bases unmatched. Germline V gives CDR1 MNHNY, CDR2 SVGAGI (reference sequence). The CDR3 consists of 16 residues. In nucleotides, the CDR3 is TGTGCCAGCAGTCTCGGGGGGACAGGCACCCCAGGCGGCTACACCTTC. The encoded protein is CASSLGGTGTPGGYTF.

The rearrangement links TRBV6-1 to TRBJ1-1; D is unresolved. The germline V gene encodes CDR1 MNHNS and CDR2 SASEGT. Trimming removed 2 bases from V and 11 bases from J, with 15 bases in between. The CDR3 totals 13 residues. The chain's CDR3 is CASSESGIPAAFF. The CDR3 nucleotides are TGTGCCAGCAGTGAATCCGGGATTCCGGCCGCTTTCTTT.

The rearrangement uses TRBV27 and TRBJ1-6; D ambiguous. Germline assignment: CDR1 MNHEY and CDR2 SMNVEV (reference sequence). The CDR3 is 12 residues long. Trimming cost V 5 bases and J 6 bases, with 5 bases left between them. Written as DNA, the CDR3 is TGTGCCAGCAGTAGAGCTAATTCACCCCTCCACTTT. This codes for CASSRANSPLHF.

This rearrangement joins TRBV6-6 to TRBJ1-4, with 9 bases fitting TRBD1. The CDR3 has 14 residues. Germline V gene sequence: CDR1 MNHNY, CDR2 SVGAGI (reference sequence). V gave up 5 bases and J gave up 7 bases; unmatched junction bases: 5. The CDR3 reads CASSRDRGGEKLFF. The CDR3 DNA sequence: TGTGCCAGCAGTCGCGACAGGGGGGGTGAAAAACTGTTTTTT.

The rearrangement uses TRBV7-2 and TRBJ2-3; 8 bases map to TRBD1. Germline V lookup: CDR1 SGHTA, CDR2 FQGNSA. The J segment lost 0 bases and the V segment lost 4 bases, leaving 6 bases of the junction unmatched. This CDR3 contains 16 residues. Here the CDR3 reads CASSSGQAISTDTQYF. The CDR3 DNA sequence: TGTGCCAGCAGCTCGGGACAGGCAATTAGCACAGATACGCAGTATTTT.

This chain uses TRBV2 with TRBJ1-5; TRBD1 matches at 9 bases. Germline V gene data show CDR1 as SNHLY and CDR2 as FYNNEI. CDR3 length: 13 amino acids. Trimming took 8 bases from V and 4 from J; bases not matched to a gene: 3. CDR3 DNA sequence: TGTGCCAGCCTCGGACAGGGGAATCAGCCCCAGCATTTT. Translation: CASLGQGNQPQHF.

The chain couples TRBV10-3 to TRBJ1-6, with 8 bases that match TRBD1. Germline V gives CDR1 ENHRY, CDR2 SYGVKD. J gave up 6 bases and V 2 bases, and 6 bases lay outside the gene matches. This CDR3 has 16 amino acids. The CDR3 loop is CAISERTGRFNSPLHF. The CDR3 coding sequence is TGTGCCATCAGTGAGCGGACAGGGAGATTTAATTCACCCCTCCACTTT.

The chain recombines TRBV28 with TRBJ1-1; TRBD1 matches 7 bases. The CDR3 is made up of 15 amino acids. The V gene end was trimmed by 6 bases and the J gene end by 0 bases; junction bases not matched to a gene: 7. Germline-derived CDR1 and CDR2 are MDHEN and SYDVKM. The CDR3 DNA is TGTGCCAGCAGGCTACCGACAGGGATGAACACTGAAGCTTTCTTT. As protein: CASRLPTGMNTEAFF.

This chain joins TRBV2 and TRBJ2-5, with D possibly called TRBD1 or TRBD2 (6 bases each). Per germline, CDR1 SNHLY and CDR2 FYNNEI. V lost 6 bases and J 2 bases, leaving 13 bases between the germline ends. The CDR3 spans 14 residues. CDR3 nucleotides: TGTGCCAGCAGGGAACAGGGAGGTCAAGAGACCCAGTACTTC. Encoded protein: CASREQGGQETQYF.

This sequence joins TRBV6-5 and TRBJ1-2; 10 bases fit TRBD1. This CDR3 is 14 amino acids long. V dropped 7 bases and J dropped 2; count of bases not matched to a gene: 4. Germline loops: CDR1 MNHEY, CDR2 SVGAGI. CDR3 loop: CASTLDRGNYGYTF. The DNA for the CDR3 is TGTGCCAGCACTTTGGACAGGGGGAACTATGGCTACACCTTC.

The chain recombines TRBV15 with TRBJ2-2, with TRBD1 identical over 8 bases. The junction had 7 bases not matched to a gene; V was cut back by 1 base and J by 3 bases. In germline, CDR1 is LNHNV, CDR2 YYDKDF (reference sequence). There are 17 residues in the CDR3. The CDR3 spells CATSRGRTGWYTGELFF. CDR3 DNA sequence: TGTGCCACCAGCAGAGGGAGGACAGGGTGGTACACCGGGGAGCTGTTTTTT. The whole variable domain, filled in from reference TRBV15 and TRBJ2-2, reads DAMVIQNPRYQVTQFGKPVTLSCSQTLNHNVMYWYQQKSSQAPKLLFHYYDKDFNNEADTPDNFQSRRPNTSFCFLDIRSPGLGDTAMYLCATSRGRTGWYTGELFFGEGSRLTVL.

This clone has more than one count but fewer than ten. The gene calls are TRBV3-1 (or the pseudogene TRBV3-2) and TRBJ1-4; 7 bases line up with TRBD1. V lost 0 bases and J lost 7; bases outside the gene matches: 5. The CDR3 totals 15 residues. Looked up from germline, CDR1 is LGHDT and CDR2 is YNNKEL (reference sequence). The CDR3: CASSQEGQGGEKLFF. The CDR3 coding sequence is TGTGCCAGCAGCCAAGAAGGCCAGGGGGGTGAAAAACTGTTTTTT.

This sequence joins TRBV6-5 and TRBJ2-7; 10 nucleotides align to TRBD2. J gave up 5 bases and V 6 bases, and 7 bases lay outside the gene matches. Germline CDR1 MNHEY, CDR2 SVGAGI. The CDR3 extends over 14 amino acids. CDR3 region: CASRLLAGGDEQYF. The CDR3 DNA sequence: TGTGCCAGCAGGCTATTAGCGGGAGGTGACGAGCAGTACTTC.

This CDR3 is CASSPGGQPNQPQHF. The DNA for the CDR3 is TGTGCCAGCTCACCAGGCGGACAGCCCAATCAGCCCCAGCATTTT. The V and J genes are TRBV18 and TRBJ1-5; a possible D gene is TRBD1 (6 bases). Germline values: CDR1 KGHSH, CDR2 LQKENI. V gave up 2 bases and J gave up 3 bases, with 11 bases separating them. This CDR3 is 15 amino acids long.

This rearrangement joins TRBV29-1 to TRBJ2-1; 8 bases are shared with TRBD2. V trimming: 4 bases; J trimming: 7 bases; junction bases outside the gene matches: 3. Germline assignment: CDR1 SQVTM and CDR2 ANQGSEA. The CDR3 has 12 amino acids. In DNA, the CDR3 is TGCAGCGTTGGGAAGCGGGAGAATGAGCAGTTCTTC. Protein: CSVGKRENEQFF.

The rearrangement uses TRBV14 and TRBJ2-3; D uncertain. Deletions cut 4 bases from V and 2 bases from J, with 13 bases between. There are 15 residues in the CDR3. Germline assignment: CDR1 SGHDN and CDR2 FVKESK. The CDR3 bases are TGTGCCAGCAGCCTAGGCGGAACGAACACAGATACGCAGTATTTT. This gives the protein CASSLGGTNTDTQYF.

The V and J genes are TRBV4-1 and TRBJ1-5, with 8 nucleotides matching TRBD1. The CDR3 length is 15 residues. V trimming: 3 bases; J trimming: 6 bases; junction bases outside the gene matches: 7. From germline, CDR1 is MGHRA and CDR2 YSYEKL. The CDR3: CASSQGQGATQPQHF. The CDR3 DNA reads TGCGCCAGCAGCCAGGGGCAGGGGGCTACTCAGCCCCAGCATTTT.

This clone was seen once. The V call is TRBV27, the J call TRBJ1-2; D remains unclear. CDR1 is MNHEY, CDR2 SMNVEV, per germline (reference sequence). V was shortened by 4 bases and J by 8 bases, with 17 bases between the two germline ends. CDR3 length: 14 amino acids. The CDR3 region has the DNA TGTGCCAGCAGTTCCTCACCCAGTGTTCGCGGCTACACCTTC. Residues: CASSSSPSVRGYTF.

This chain links TRBV2 with TRBJ1-5; 7 nucleotides align to TRBD1. CDR1 is SNHLY, CDR2 FYNNEI, per germline. CDR3 length equals 15 residues. J gave up 0 bases and V 7 bases, and 6 bases lay outside the gene matches. The CDR3 protein is CASTTTGFSNQPQHF. In nucleotides, the CDR3 is TGTGCCAGCACTACGACAGGGTTTAGCAATCAGCCCCAGCATTTT. Supplemented by reference TRBV2 and TRBJ1-5, the full variable domain reads EPEVTQTPSHQVTQMGQEVILRCVPISNHLYFYWYRQILGQKVEFLVSFYNNEISEKSEIFDDQFSVERPDGSNFTLKIRSTKLEDSAMYFCASTTTGFSNQPQHFGDGTRLSIL.

In this sample, this clone turned up once. The chain recombines TRBV2 with TRBJ2-1; 8 bases fit TRBD1. This CDR3 is built from 15 residues. After removal of 6 bases from V and 2 bases from J, the junction contained 6 bases not matched to a gene. Germline CDR1 reads SNHLY; CDR2 reads FYNNEI. CDR3 coding DNA: TGTGCCAGCAGGGCAACAGGGGGAGCCTACAATGAGCAGTTCTTC. It yields the protein CASRATGGAYNEQFF.

This sequence joins TRBV6-6 and TRBJ2-7, with 7 positions matching TRBD1. Germline lookup yields CDR1 MNHNY and CDR2 SVGAGI (reference sequence). V was clipped by 2 bases and J by 7 bases; unmatched bases: 5. The CDR3 length is 13 residues. DNA for the CDR3: TGTGCCAGCAGTTACGGGACAGCAAGGGAGCAGTACTTC. Protein product: CASSYGTAREQYF.

The chain is built from TRBV10-3 and TRBJ2-1; no clear D gene. The V gene's germline CDR1 is ENHRY and CDR2 SYGVKD. CDR3 length: 12 residues. V lost 3 bases, J lost 4 bases, and 4 bases lay in between. The CDR3 spells CAISELYNEQFF. Written as DNA, the CDR3 is TGTGCCATCAGTGAACTTTACAATGAGCAGTTCTTC.

The gene calls are TRBV2 and TRBJ2-7, with TRBD2 matching 7 bases. Germline V gene sequence: CDR1 SNHLY, CDR2 FYNNEI. V lost 11 bases to trimming and J lost 2 bases; unmatched junction nucleotides: 9. The CDR3 length is 13 residues. The CDR3 coding sequence is TGTGCCGGTACGGGGGGAAACACCTACGAGCAGTACTTC. Protein sequence: CAGTGGNTYEQYF.

The rearrangement uses TRBV27 and TRBJ2-1; 10 bases match TRBD2. The germline CDR1 and CDR2 sequences are MNHEY and SMNVEV (reference sequence). This CDR3 spans 14 amino acids. V lost 5 bases and J lost 4; bases outside the gene matches: 2. CDR3 loop: CASSNSGRYNEQFF. The DNA for the CDR3 is TGTGCCAGCAGTAATAGCGGGAGGTACAATGAGCAGTTCTTC.

In its sample, this clone was seen a few times. The chain uses TRBV10-1 and TRBJ2-5; weak D call: TRBD1 (7 bases). The CDR3 has 15 residues. Germline values: CDR1 WNHNN, CDR2 SYGVQD (reference sequence). The V end lost 6 bases, the J end lost 5 bases, and 19 bases lay between the germline ends. The CDR3 sequence is CASRRGQPPGETQYF. The CDR3 region has the DNA TGCGCCAGCAGGCGGGGACAGCCCCCTGGGGAGACCCAGTACTTC.

This chain links TRBV29-1 with TRBJ1-2; the D is unclear. V lost 3 bases and J 5 bases, leaving 7 bases between the germline ends. This CDR3 has 11 amino acids. Germline V gene sequence: CDR1 SQVTM, CDR2 ANQGSEA. The CDR3 reads CSVEIGYGYTF. The CDR3 coding sequence is TGCAGCGTTGAGATCGGTTATGGCTACACCTTC.

This clone was observed a single time. CDR3 bases: TGTGCCAGCAGTCGGGGGGCTTCTAGCACAGATACGCAGTATTTT. Its translation is CASSRGASSTDTQYF. The gene calls are TRBV7-3 and TRBJ2-3, with D possibly being TRBD2 (7 bases). Trimming took off 6 bases at V and 0 bases at J, with 13 bases between the two ends. Germline CDR1 reads SGHTA; CDR2 reads FQGTGA. CDR3 size: 15 residues.

V is TRBV2 and J is TRBJ1-1; no clear D. The CDR3 has 13 amino acids. V dropped 4 bases and J dropped 0 bases, with 6 bases sitting between them. The germline CDR1 and CDR2 sequences are SNHLY and FYNNEI. CDR3 nucleotides: TGTGCCAGCAGTGGGGAGATGAACACTGAAGCTTTCTTT. Its translation is CASSGEMNTEAFF.

The count of this clone is one. This chain joins TRBV28 and TRBJ2-7; 8 nucleotides match TRBD2. The germline gives CDR1 MDHEN, CDR2 SYDVKM. The CDR3 is 13 amino acids. V lost 7 bases and J lost 1; bases outside the gene matches: 3. The DNA for the CDR3 is TGTGCCAGCAACAGCGGGAGTTCCTACGAGCAGTACTTC. Translated, it gives CASNSGSSYEQYF.